This T cell receptor beta chain was observed in a study of Graves' ophthalmopathy and Graves' hyperthyroidism (dated by TCRdb to 2017 to 2018). Study-level background: Peripheral blood was collected at initial diagnosis, prior to any treatment. The study used TCR beta repertoire signatures to distinguish Graves' ophthalmopathy from Graves' hyperthyroidism and to predict progression to ophthalmopathy. In about 6 hyperthyroidism patients, T-cell repertoires of thyroid tissue and blood were compared. A discovery set of 100 patients (approximately 45 ophthalmopathy, some 58 stable hyperthyroidism) was enrolled to explore V-J signatures distinguishing ophthalmopathy from hyperthyroidism. After sampling, hyperthyroidism patients received methimazole starting at 30 mg daily, and ophthalmopathy patients received high-dose intravenous methylprednisolone. For independent validation, a separate cohort was made up of approximately 19 hyperthyroidism patients plus 17 patients who later progressed from hyperthyroidism to ophthalmopathy. In total, around 140 blood samples were TCR-sequenced: 40 to 45 ophthalmopathy, 75 hyperthyroidism and some 17 hyperthyroidism-to-ophthalmopathy patients.

Points the paper makes about the study in general: In validation, the model predicted ophthalmopathy progression with about 64% sensitivity and roughly 72% specificity; some 13 predicted patients were CT-confirmed with GO in a median of around 6.5 months. No statistical method was used to set the sample size in advance, and the investigators knew which group each participant was assigned to. The 13-signature model separated ophthalmopathy from stable hyperthyroidism with roughly 88% sensitivity and 81.08% specificity in cross-validation, and 80%/75% in the test set. Most expanded thyroid clonotypes with a frequency above 0.001 also appeared in blood, which suggests that blood repertoires may reflect the immune response in the thyroid.

Patients with ophthalmopathy had moderately to severely active disease, with a Clinical Activity Score of 3 or more, a NOSPECS grade of 4 or more, and a disease duration of less than 3 months. Anyone with other autoimmune diseases, uncontrolled infections, pregnancy or lactation was excluded from the study. Clinical symptoms, serum thyroxine, TRAb, thyroid ultrasound and orbital computed tomography were used for diagnosis. PBMCs were isolated from about 9.2 ml of fresh peripheral blood by Ficoll-Paque density gradient centrifugation. Trizol reagent was used to extract the total RNA, and its quality was then checked on an Agilent 2100 Bioanalyzer. Trimming accounts for 4 bases at V and 5 bases at J, while the number of junction bases matched to no gene is 10. The CDR1 and CDR2 encoded by the germline V gene are SGHDT and YYEEEE. The CDR3 starts with the cysteine, ends with the phenylalanine, and has 15 residues. CDR3 DNA only is kept here, 45 bases in frame from base 1.

This clonotype was counted at least ten times. The clone's antigen remains unknown. No much larger clone is present one base from it, and per-base qualities are unavailable. TCR beta CDR3 regions were amplified from RNA transcripts for repertoire sequencing. HTBI primers and the Qiagen OneStep RT-PCR kit were used in a first-round RT-PCR, which was followed by a second-round multiplex PCR, size selection and purification. The libraries underwent paired-end sequencing with 100 bp reads on an Illumina HiSeq2000. In the paper's pipeline: SOAPnuke was used for read processing, and reads with adapters, uncalled bases, a mean Phred below 15, or no exact constant-primer or identifier match were discarded. High-quality paired reads were merged with COPE v1.2.5. Each unique nucleotide sequence was treated as a clonotype, and MiTCR v1.1 was used to align the clonotypes to the IMGT TRB V, D and J references. The analysis was limited to V-J combinations with a frequency above 0.0001, which together covered 99.2% of the repertoires. A TCR clonal expansion and chaos score per V-J combination was defined as the ratio of F50 clonal expansion to chaos observed in the TCRdist matrix. Features were reduced by Welch's t-statistics and random forest to over 10 V-J combinations, which fed a naive Bayes classifier. The similarity between thyroid and blood repertoires was quantified using the Morisita-Horn index. TCRdb trimmed the raw reads at Q25, called clones with MiXCR and kept productive beta chains. Rows matching on CDR3 protein sequence are summarized as one entry with the most common DNA and genes. The V and J calls were not made by the authors but by TCRdb's processing. Counted in this sample were 40,000 to 45,000 distinct CDR3 sequences; 52% of them appeared once. The top ten clonotypes cover roughly 18% of the sample.

This TCR derives from an adult man with Graves' ophthalmopathy. Material: peripheral blood. The receptor chain draws on TRBV5-6 and TRBJ2-5, and 8 junction bases match TRBD1. The CDR3 region: CASSRRTGRGETQYF. The DNA sequence follows: TGTGCCAGCAGCCGTAGGACAGGGCGTGGGGAGACCCAGTACTTC.